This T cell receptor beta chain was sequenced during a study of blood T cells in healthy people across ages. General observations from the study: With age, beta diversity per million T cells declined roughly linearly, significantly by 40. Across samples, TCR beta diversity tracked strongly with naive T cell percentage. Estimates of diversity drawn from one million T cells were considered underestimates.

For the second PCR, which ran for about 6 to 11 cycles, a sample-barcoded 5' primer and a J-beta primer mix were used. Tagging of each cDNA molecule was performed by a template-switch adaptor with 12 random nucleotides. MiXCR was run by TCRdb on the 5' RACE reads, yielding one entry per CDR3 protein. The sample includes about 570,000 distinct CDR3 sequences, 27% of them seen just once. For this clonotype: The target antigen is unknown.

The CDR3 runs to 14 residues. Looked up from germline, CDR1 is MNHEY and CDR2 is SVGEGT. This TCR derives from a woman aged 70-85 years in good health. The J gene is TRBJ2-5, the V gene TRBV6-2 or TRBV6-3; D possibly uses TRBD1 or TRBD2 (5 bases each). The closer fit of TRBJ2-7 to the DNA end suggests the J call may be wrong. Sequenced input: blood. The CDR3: CASRNIGDAYEQYF. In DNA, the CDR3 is TGTGCCAGCAGGAACATAGGGGACGCCTACGAGCAGTACTTC.